The TCR beta chain described here comes from a study of blood T cell repertoires in COVID-19. TCRdb's table, derived via immunoSEQ multiplex PCR, lists solely in-frame clones and lacks some. The data contain 150,000 to 200,000 clones, under 85% of them singletons. Unmatched junction bases numbered 3, after V lost 4 bases and J lost 1 base. This CDR3 is 13 amino acids long. Germline V gene data show CDR1 as GTSNPN and CDR2 as SVGIG (reference sequence). The rearrangement uses TRBV30 and TRBJ1-1, with TRBD1 matching over 7 bases. The source of this sequence is an elderly woman with acute or convalescent COVID-19. The sequenced sample was peripheral blood. In nucleotides, the CDR3 is TGTGCCTGGAATAGGGGGCAGAACACTGAAGCTTTCTTT. This translates into CAWNRGQNTEAFF.